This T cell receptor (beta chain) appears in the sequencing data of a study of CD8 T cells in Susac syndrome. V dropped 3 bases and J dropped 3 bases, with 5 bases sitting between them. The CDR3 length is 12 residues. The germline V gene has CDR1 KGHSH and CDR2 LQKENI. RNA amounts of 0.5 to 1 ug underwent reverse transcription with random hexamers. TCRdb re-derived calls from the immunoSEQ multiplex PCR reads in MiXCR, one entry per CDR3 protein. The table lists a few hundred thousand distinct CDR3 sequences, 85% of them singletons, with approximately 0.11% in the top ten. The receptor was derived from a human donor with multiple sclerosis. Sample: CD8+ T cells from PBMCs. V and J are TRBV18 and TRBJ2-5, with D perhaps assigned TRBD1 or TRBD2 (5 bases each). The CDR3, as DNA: TGTGCCAGCTCACCGGGGGAAGAGACCCAGTACTTC. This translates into CASSPGEETQYF. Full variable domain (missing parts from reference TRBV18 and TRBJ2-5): NAGVMQNPRHLVRRRGQEARLRCSPMKGHSHVYWYRQLPEEGLKFMVYLQKENIIDESGMPKERFSAEFPKEGPSILRIQQVVRGDSAAYFCASSPGEETQYFGPGTRLLVL.